The T cell receptor beta chain described here comes from a study of PD-1 blockade in classical Hodgkin lymphoma. At the level of the study: The study gave patients nivolumab 3 mg/kg intravenously every 2 weeks.

Measured with immunoSEQ multiplex PCR; TCRdb has only the in-frame clones, and not every one. The sample consists of 55,000 to 65,000 clones, 80% to 90% of them appearing once. In germline, CDR1 is SEHNR, CDR2 FQNEAQ (reference sequence). CDR3 size: 16 residues. Trimming took off 0 bases at V and 9 bases at J, with 21 bases between the two ends. Patients all relapsed after autologous stem cell transplantation, and there was variation in brentuximab vedotin exposure. The rearrangement joins TRBV7-9 to TRBJ2-7; tentatively, D is TRBD2 (7 bases). The sequence was obtained from a human donor with classical Hodgkin lymphoma. The sequences come from peripheral blood mononuclear cells (PBMCs), collected at baseline. The CDR3 sequence is CASSLAPSRGAGGQYF. The DNA of the CDR3 is TGTGCCAGCAGCTTAGCCCCGAGTCGGGGGGCGGGTGGGCAGTACTTC. Drawing the rest from reference TRBV7-9 and TRBJ2-7, the complete variable domain is DTGVSQNPRHKITKRGQNVTFRCDPISEHNRLYWYRQTLGQGPEFLTYFQNEAQLEKSRLLSDRFSAERPKGSFSTLEIQRTEQGDSAMYLCASSLAPSRGAGGQYFGPGTRLTVT.